This T cell receptor beta chain was found in a study of tumor and adjacent non-tumor tissue in lung cancer. Whole-study context: Some 4.1 million productive TCRbeta reads were obtained per sample on average.

A modified ARM-PCR protocol with three rounds of nested PCR amplified TCRbeta. In TCRdb, the multiplex PCR reads were re-called with MiXCR into one record per CDR3 protein. The table has 90,000 or so distinct CDR3 sequences, more than 60% seen once. This CDR3 has 14 amino acids. This sample's RNA came from whole unsorted tissue. Newly diagnosed lung cancer patients had thoracic surgery in China, August–November 2014, without prior chemotherapy. For this clonotype: Because it lacks the conserved phenylalanine or tryptophan at the end, this CDR3 is likely a read error.

The chain is built from TRBV12-3 or TRBV12-4 and TRBJ1-5, with a weak D call TRBD1 (5 bases). The clonotype comes from a man in his 70s with non-small cell lung cancer. The source material was lung tumor tissue. The CDR3 loop reads CASRLGGEGQPQHL. CDR3 DNA sequence: TGTGCAAGCAGGTTGGGGGGGGAAGGTCAGCCCCAGCATCTT.